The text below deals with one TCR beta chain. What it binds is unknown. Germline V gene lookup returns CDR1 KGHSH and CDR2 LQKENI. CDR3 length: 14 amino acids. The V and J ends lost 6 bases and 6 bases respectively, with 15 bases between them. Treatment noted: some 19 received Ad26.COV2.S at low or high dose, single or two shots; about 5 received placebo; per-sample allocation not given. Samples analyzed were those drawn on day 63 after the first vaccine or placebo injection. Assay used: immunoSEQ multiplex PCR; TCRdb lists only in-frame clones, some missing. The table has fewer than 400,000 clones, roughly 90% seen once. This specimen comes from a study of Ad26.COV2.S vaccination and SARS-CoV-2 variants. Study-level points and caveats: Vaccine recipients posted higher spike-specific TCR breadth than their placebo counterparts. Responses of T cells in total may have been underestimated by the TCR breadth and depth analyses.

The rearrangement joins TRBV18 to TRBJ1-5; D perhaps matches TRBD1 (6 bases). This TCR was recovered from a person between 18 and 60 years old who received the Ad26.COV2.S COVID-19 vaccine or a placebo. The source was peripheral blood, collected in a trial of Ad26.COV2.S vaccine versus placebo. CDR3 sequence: CASSQQGFVQPQHF. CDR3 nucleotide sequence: TGTGCCAGCTCTCAACAGGGTTTTGTTCAGCCCCAGCATTTT.